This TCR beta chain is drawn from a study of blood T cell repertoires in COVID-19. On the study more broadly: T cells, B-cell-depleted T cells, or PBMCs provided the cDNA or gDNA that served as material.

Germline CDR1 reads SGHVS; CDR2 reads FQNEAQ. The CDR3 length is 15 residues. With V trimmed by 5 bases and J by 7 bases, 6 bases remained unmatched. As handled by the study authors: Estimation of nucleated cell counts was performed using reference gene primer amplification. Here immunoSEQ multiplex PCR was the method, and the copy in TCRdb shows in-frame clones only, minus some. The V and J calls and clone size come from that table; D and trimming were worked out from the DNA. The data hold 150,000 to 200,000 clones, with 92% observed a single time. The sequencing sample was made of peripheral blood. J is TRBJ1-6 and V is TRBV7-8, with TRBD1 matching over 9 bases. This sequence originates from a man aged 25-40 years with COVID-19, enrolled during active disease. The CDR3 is CASSREGQGNSPLHF. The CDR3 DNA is TGTGCCAGCAGCCGAGAAGGACAGGGGAATTCACCCCTCCACTTT.